Following are 3 T cell receptor beta chains from one sample sequenced in a study of blood T cell repertoires in COVID-19. Assay: immunoSEQ multiplex PCR; the TCRdb copy retains only in-frame clones and omits some. The profile shows around 160,000 clones, 65% to 85% of them singletons. The sequenced sample was PBMCs or T cells enriched from blood (not recorded which). These receptors all come from a woman aged 45-65 years who had been exposed to COVID-19.

The chain combines TRBV2 with TRBJ2-7, with 9 bases that match TRBD2. This CDR3 region has 13 residues. Trimming at V came to 8 bases and at J to 2 bases, leaving 4 bases not matched to a gene. Germline CDR1 and CDR2: SNHLY and FYNNEI. CDR3 in DNA: TGTGCCAGCGGAAGCGGGAGGACCTACGAGCAGTACTTC. As protein: CASGSGRTYEQYF.

The V gene is TRBV7-2, the J gene TRBJ1-2; D is perhaps TRBD1 (6 bases). V was trimmed by 1 base and J by 4 bases, leaving 10 bases between them. The CDR3 loop spans 14 amino acids. Germline assignment: CDR1 SGHTA and CDR2 FQGNSA. The CDR3 loop reads CASSLGGGPYGYTF. The CDR3, as DNA: TGTGCCAGCAGCTTAGGAGGGGGTCCCTATGGCTACACCTTC.

This chain links TRBV6-2 or TRBV6-3 with TRBJ2-5; D is perhaps TRBD2 (6 bases). Trimming left V 2 bases short and J 8 bases short, with 12 bases between. This CDR3 spans 13 amino acids. The germline V gene encodes CDR1 MNHEY and CDR2 SVGEGT. The CDR3 nucleotides read TGTGCCAGCAGTTACGGAGGGGTGGTTACCCAGTACTTC. The encoded protein is CASSYGGVVTQYF.